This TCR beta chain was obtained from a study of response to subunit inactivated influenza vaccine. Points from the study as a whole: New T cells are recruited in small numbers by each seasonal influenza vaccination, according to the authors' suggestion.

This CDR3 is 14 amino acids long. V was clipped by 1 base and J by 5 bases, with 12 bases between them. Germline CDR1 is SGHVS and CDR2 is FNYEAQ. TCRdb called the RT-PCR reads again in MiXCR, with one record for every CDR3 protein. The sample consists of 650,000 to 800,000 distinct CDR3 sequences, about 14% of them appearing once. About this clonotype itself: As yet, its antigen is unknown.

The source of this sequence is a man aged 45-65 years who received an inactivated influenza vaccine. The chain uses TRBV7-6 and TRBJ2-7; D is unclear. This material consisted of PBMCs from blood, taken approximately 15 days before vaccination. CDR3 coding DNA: TGTGCCAGCAGCTTAGGAGGATGGGCCCACGAGCAGTACTTC. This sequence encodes CASSLGGWAHEQYF. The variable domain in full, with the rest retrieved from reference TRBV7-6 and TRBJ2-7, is GAGVSQSPRYKVTKRGQDVALRCDPISGHVSLYWYRQALGQGPEFLTYFNYEAQQDKSGLPNDRFSAERPEGSISTLTIQRTEQRDSAMYRCASSLGGWAHEQYFGPGTRLTVT.